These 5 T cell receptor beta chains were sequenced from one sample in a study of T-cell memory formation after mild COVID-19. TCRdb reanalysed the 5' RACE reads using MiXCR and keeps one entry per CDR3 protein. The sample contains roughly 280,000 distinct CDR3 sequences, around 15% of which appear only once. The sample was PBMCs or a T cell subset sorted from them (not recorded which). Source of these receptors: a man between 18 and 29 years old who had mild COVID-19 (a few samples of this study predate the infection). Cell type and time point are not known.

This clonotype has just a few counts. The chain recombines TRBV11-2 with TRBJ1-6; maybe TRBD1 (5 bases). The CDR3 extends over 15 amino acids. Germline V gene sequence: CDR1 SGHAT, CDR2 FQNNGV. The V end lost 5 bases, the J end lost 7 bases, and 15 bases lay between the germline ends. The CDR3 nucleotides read TGTGCCAGCAGCCCCTGGGGACGGACAAATTCACCCCTCCACTTT. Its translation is CASSPWGRTNSPLHF.

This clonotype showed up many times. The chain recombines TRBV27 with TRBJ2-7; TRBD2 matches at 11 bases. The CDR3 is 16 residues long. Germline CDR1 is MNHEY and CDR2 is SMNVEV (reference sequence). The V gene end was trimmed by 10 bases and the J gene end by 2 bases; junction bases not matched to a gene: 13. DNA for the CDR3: TGTGCCACCCACCGCCTAGCGGGGGGCCGGACCTACGAGCAGTACTTC. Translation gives CATHRLAGGRTYEQYF.

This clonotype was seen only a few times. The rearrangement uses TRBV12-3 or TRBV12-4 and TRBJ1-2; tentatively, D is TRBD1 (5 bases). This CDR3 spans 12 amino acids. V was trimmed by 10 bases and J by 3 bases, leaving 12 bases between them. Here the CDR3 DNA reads TGTGCCACCCAGGGTTTCGACTATGGCTACACCTTC. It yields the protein CATQGFDYGYTF.

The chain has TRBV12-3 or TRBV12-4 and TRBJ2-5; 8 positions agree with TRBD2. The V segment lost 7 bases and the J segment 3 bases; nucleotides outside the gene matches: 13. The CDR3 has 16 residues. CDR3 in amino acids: CASIPGGAGAKETQYF. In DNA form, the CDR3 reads TGTGCCAGCATTCCCGGGGGGGCTGGGGCAAAAGAGACCCAGTACTTC.

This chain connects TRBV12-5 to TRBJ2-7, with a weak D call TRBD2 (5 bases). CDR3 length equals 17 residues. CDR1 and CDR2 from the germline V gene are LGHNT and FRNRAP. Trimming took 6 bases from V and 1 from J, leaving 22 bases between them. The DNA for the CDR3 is TGTGCTAGTGGGCCCCGCGGGCAGGCTCAACCATCCTACGAGCAGTACGTC. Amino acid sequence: CASGPRGQAQPSYEQYV.